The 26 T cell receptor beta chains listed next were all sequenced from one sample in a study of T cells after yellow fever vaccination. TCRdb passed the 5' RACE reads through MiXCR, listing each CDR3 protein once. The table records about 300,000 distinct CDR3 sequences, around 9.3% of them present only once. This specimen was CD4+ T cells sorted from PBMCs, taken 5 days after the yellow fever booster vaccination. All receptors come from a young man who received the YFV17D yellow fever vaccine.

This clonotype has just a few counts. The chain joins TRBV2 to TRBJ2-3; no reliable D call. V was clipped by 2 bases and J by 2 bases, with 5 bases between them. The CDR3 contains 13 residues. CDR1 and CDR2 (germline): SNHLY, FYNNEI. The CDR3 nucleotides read TGTGCCAGCAGTGAAAGTGTCACAGATACGCAGTATTTT. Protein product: CASSESVTDTQYF.

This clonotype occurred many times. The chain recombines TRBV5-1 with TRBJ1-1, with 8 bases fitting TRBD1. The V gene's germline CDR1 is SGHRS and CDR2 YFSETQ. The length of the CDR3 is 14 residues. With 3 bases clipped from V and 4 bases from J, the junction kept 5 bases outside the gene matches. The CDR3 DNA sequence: TGCGCCAGCAGCTCGACAGGGGATGTCACTGAAGCTTTCTTT. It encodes CASSSTGDVTEAFF.

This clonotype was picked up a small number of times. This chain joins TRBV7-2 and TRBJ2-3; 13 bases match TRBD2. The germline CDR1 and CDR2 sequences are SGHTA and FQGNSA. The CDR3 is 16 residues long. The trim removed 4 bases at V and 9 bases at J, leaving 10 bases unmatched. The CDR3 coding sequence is TGTGCCAGCAGCTCACCGGGACTAGCGGGATATGAAACGCAGTATTTT. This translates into CASSSPGLAGYETQYF. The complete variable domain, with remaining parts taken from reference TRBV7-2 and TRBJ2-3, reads GAGVSQSPSNKVTEKGKDVELRCDPISGHTALYWYRQSLGQGLEFLIYFQGNSAPDKSGLPSDRFSAERTGGSVSTLTIQRTQQEDSAVYLCASSSPGLAGYETQYFGPGTRLTVL.

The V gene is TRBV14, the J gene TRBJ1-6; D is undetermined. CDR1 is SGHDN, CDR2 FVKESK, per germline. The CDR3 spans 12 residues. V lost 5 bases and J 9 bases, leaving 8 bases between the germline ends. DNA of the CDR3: TGTGCCAGCAGCATTCCCAGTTCACCCCTCCACTTT. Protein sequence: CASSIPSSPLHF.

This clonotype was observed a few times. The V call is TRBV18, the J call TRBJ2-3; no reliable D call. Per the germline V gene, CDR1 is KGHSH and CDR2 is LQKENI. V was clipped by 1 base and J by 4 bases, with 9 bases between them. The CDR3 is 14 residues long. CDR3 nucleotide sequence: TGTGCCAGCTCACCACAAACCAAAGCAGATACGCAGTATTTT. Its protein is CASSPQTKADTQYF.

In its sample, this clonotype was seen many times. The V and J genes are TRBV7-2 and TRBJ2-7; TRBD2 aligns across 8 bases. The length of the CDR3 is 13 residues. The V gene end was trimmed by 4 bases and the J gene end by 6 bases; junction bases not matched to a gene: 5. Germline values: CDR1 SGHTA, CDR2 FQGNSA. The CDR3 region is CASSSERGSEQYF. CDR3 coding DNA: TGTGCCAGCAGCTCCGAGCGGGGGAGCGAGCAGTACTTC.

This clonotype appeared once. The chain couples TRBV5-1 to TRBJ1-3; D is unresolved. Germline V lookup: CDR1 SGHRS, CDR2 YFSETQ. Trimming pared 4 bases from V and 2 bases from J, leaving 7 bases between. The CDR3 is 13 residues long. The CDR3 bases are TGCGCCAGCAGCCTGGTTGCTGGAAACACCATATATTTT. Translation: CASSLVAGNTIYF.

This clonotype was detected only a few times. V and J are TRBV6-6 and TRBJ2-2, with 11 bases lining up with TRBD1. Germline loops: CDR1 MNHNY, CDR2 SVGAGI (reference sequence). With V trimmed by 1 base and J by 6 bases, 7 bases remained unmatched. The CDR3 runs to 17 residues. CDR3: CASSYFRRDRGAGELFF. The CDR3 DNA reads TGTGCCAGCAGTTACTTCCGGAGGGACAGGGGGGCCGGGGAGCTGTTTTTT.

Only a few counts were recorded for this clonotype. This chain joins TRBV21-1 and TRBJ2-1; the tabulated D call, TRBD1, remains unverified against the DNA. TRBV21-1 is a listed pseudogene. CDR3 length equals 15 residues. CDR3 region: CASSIPTASYNEQFF. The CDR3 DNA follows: TGTGCCAGCAGCATCCCGACAGCCAGTTACAATGAGCAGTTCTTC.

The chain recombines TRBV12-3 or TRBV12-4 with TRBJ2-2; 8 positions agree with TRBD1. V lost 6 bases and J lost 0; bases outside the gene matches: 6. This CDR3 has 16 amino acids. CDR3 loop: CASRRQGNANTGELFF. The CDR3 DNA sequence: TGTGCCAGCAGAAGACAGGGGAACGCGAACACCGGGGAGCTGTTTTTT.

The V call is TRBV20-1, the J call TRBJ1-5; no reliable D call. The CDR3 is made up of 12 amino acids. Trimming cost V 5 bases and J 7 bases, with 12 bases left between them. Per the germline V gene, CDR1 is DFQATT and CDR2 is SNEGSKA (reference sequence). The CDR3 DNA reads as TGCAGTGCTGCCTATGGGTTCCAGCCCCAGCATTTT. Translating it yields CSAAYGFQPQHF.

In DNA form, the CDR3 reads TGTGCCAGTAGTATGGGCAGTTACAATGAGCAGTTCTTC. Amino acids: CASSMGSYNEQFF. This chain links TRBV19 with TRBJ2-1; D unclear. This CDR3 has 13 amino acids. The germline V and J ends were trimmed by 3 bases and 4 bases, with 7 bases remaining between them. The germline gives CDR1 LNHDA, CDR2 SQIVND (reference sequence).

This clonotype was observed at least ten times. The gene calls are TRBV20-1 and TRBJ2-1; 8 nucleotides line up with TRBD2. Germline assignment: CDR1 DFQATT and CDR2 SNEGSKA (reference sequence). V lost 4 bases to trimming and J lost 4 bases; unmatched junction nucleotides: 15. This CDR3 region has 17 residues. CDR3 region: CSATQVRGGPGYNEQFF. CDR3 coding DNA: TGCAGTGCTACCCAAGTGCGCGGGGGGCCCGGATACAATGAGCAGTTCTTC.

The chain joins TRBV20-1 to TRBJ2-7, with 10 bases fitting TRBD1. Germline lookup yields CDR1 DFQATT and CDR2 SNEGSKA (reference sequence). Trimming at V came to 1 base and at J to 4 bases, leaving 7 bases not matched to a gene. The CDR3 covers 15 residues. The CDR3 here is CSARGLTGGRYEQYF. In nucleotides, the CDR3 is TGCAGTGCTAGAGGTCTGACAGGGGGCAGATACGAGCAGTACTTC.

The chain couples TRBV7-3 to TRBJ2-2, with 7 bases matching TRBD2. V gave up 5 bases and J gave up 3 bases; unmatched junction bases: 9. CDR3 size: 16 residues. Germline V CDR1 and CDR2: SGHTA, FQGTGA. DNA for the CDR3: TGTGCCAGCAGCACAACTGGGGCGGGGGACACCGGGGAGCTGTTTTTT. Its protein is CASSTTGAGDTGELFF.

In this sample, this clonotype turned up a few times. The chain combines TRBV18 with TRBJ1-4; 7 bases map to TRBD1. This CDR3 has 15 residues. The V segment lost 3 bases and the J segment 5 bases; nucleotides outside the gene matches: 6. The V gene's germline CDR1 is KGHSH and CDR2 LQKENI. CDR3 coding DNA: TGTGCCAGCTCACCTCCAGGGGGAATCAATGAAAAACTGTTTTTT. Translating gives CASSPPGGINEKLFF. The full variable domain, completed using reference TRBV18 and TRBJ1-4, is NAGVMQNPRHLVRRRGQEARLRCSPMKGHSHVYWYRQLPEEGLKFMVYLQKENIIDESGMPKERFSAEFPKEGPSILRIQQVVRGDSAAYFCASSPPGGINEKLFFGSGTQLSVL.

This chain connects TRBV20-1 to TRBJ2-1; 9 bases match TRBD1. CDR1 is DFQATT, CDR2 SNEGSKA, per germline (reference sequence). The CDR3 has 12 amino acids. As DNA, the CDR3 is TGCAGAGGACAGGGGCAGAAGGATGAGCAGTTCTTC. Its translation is CRGQGQKDEQFF.

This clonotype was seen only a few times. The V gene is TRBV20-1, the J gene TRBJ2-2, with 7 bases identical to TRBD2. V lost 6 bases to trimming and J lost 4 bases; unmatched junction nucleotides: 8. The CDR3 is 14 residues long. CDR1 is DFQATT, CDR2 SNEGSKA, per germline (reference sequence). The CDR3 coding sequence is TGCAGTGCGCCGAGGGAGGGCGGCACCGGGGAGCTGTTTTTT. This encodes CSAPREGGTGELFF.

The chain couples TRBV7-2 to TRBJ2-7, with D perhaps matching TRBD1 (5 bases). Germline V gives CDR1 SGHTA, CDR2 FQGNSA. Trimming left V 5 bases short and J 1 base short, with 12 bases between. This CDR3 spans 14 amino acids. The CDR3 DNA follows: TGTGCCAGCAGCCCCGGTCGACAGTCCTACGAGCAGTACTTC. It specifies CASSPGRQSYEQYF.

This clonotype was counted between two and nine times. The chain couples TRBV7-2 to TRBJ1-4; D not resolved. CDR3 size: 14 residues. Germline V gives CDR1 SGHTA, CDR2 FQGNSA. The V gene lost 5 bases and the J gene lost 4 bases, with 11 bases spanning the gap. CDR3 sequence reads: CASSPDRHNEKLFF. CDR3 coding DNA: TGTGCCAGCAGCCCTGACCGACATAATGAAAAACTGTTTTTT.

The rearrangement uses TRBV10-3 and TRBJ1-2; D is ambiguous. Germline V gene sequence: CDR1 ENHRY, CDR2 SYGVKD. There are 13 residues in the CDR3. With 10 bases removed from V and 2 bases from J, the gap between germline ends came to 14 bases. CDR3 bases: TGTGCCACCCGTCGCAGAGACAACTATGGCTACACCTTC. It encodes CATRRRDNYGYTF.

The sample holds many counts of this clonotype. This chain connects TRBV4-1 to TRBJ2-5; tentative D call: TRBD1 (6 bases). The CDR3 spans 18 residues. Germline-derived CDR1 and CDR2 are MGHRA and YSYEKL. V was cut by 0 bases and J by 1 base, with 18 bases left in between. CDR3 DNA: TGCGCCAGCAGCCAAGAAGCCAGGGGTGCTAGCATCCAAGAGACCCAGTACTTC. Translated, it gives CASSQEARGASIQETQYF.

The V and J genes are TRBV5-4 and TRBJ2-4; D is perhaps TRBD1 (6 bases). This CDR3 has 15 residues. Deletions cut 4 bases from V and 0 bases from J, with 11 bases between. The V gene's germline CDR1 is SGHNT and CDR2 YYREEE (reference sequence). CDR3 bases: TGTGCCAGCAGCGCGGACAGCCTAGCCAAAAACATTCAGTACTTC. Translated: CASSADSLAKNIQYF.

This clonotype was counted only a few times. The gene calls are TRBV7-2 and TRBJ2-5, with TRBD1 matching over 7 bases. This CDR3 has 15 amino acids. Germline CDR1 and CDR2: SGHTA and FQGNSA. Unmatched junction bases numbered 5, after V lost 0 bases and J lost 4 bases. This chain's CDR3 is CASSLALSGGETQYF. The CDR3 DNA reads TGTGCCAGCAGCTTAGCGCTTTCAGGGGGAGAGACCCAGTACTTC.

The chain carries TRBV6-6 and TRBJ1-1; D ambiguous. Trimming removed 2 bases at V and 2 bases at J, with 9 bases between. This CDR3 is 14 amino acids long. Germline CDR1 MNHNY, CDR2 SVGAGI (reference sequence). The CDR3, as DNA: TGTGCCAGCAGTTACCGGGAAGGCAACACTGAAGCTTTCTTT. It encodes CASSYREGNTEAFF.

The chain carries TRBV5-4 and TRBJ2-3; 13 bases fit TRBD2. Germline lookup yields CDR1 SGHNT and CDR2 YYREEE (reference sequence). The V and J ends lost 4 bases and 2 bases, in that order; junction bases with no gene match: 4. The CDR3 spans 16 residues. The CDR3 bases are TGTGCCAGCAGCCCACTAGCGGGGGGGGTCACAGATACGCAGTATTTT. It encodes CASSPLAGGVTDTQYF.